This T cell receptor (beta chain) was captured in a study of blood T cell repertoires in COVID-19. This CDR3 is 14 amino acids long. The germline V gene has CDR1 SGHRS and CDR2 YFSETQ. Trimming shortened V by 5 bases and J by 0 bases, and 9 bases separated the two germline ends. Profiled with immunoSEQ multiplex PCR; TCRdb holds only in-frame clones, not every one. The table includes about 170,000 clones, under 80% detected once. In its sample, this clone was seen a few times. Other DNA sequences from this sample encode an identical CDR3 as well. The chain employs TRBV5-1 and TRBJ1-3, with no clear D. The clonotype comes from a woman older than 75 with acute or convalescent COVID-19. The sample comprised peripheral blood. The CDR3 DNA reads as TGCGCCAGCAGTTTCGGGAGCTCTGGAAACACCATATATTTT. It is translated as CASSFGSSGNTIYF.